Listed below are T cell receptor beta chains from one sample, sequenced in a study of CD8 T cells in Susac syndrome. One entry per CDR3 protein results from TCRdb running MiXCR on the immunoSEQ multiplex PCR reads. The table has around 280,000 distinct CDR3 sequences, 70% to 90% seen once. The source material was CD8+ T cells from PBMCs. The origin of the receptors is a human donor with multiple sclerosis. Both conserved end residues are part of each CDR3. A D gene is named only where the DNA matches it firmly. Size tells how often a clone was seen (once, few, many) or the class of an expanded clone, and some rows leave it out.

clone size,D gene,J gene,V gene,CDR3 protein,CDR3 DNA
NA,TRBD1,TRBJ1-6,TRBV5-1,CASSLGTTGSYSPLHF,TGCGCCAGCAGCTTGGGTACGACAGGGAGTTATTCACCCCTCCACTTT
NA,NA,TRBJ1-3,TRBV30,CAWSGLYSGNTIYF,TGTGCCTGGAGTGGACTCTACTCTGGAAACACCATATATTTT
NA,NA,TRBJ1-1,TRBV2,CASKGGPEAFF,TGTGCCAGCAAAGGGGGTCCTGAAGCTTTCTTT
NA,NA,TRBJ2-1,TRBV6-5,CAALWGNEQFF,TGTGCCGCCTTGTGGGGGAATGAGCAGTTCTTC
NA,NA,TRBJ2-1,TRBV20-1,CSARDLMAPSNEQFF,TGCAGTGCTAGAGACCTAATGGCCCCTTCCAATGAGCAGTTCTTC
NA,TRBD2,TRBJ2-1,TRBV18,CASSPQAGVCNEQFF,TGTGCCAGCTCACCTCAAGCGGGAGTGTGCAATGAGCAGTTCTTC
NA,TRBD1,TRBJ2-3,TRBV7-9,CASSETPQGALTDTQYF,TGTGCCAGCAGCGAGACACCACAGGGGGCCCTCACAGATACGCAGTATTTT
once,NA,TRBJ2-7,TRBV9,CASTAGGSHEQYF,TGTGCCAGCACAGCCGGAGGGAGTCACGAGCAGTACTTC
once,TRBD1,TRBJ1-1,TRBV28,CASSLGTGFRDTEAFF,TGTGCCAGCAGTTTGGGGACAGGGTTTCGCGACACTGAAGCTTTCTTT
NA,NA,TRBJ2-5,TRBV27,CASSLSPGRGTQYF,TGTGCCAGCAGTTTATCGCCCGGTCGAGGGACCCAGTACTTC
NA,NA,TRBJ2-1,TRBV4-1,CASSQGVSGNEQFF,TGCGCCAGCAGCCAAGGGGTCTCGGGGAATGAGCAGTTCTTC
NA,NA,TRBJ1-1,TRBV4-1,CASSPGFMNTEAFF,TGCGCCAGCAGCCCGGGATTCATGAACACTGAAGCTTTCTTT
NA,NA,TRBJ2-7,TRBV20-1,CSARDIQGIPYEQYF,TGCAGTGCTAGAGATATACAGGGTATCCCCTACGAGCAGTACTTC
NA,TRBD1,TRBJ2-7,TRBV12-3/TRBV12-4,CASSADSTGGGYEQYF,TGTGCCAGCAGTGCCGACTCGACAGGGGGGGGCTACGAGCAGTACTTC
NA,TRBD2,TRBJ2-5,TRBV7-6,CASSHGTSGPRTQYF,TGTGCCAGCAGCCATGGGACTAGCGGGCCGCGGACCCAGTACTTC
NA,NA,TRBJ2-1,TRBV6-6,CASSYSMERTYNEQFF,TGTGCCAGCAGTTACTCGATGGAGCGGACATACAATGAGCAGTTCTTC
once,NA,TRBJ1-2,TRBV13,CASSPRGDPEGYTF,TGTGCCAGCAGCCCCCGGGGGGACCCGGAGGGCTACACCTTC
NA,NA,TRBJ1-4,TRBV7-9,CASSLFRWGAERSQLFF,TGTGCCAGCAGCTTATTTAGATGGGGGGCGGAACGGTCCCAACTGTTTTTT
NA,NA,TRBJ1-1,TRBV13,CASSSTTDDSNTEAFF,TGTGCCAGCAGCTCGACCACAGACGACAGCAACACTGAAGCTTTCTTT
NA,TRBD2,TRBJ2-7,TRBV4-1,CASSLRTSSTYEQYF,TGCGCCAGCAGCCTCCGGACTAGCAGCACCTACGAGCAGTACTTC
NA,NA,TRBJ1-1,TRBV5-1,CASSLEGPTEAFF,TGCGCCAGCAGCTTGGAGGGCCCCACTGAAGCTTTCTTT
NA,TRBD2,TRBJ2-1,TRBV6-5,CASSYSSAGESYNEQFF,TGTGCCAGCAGTTACTCGTCGGCGGGAGAATCCTACAATGAGCAGTTCTTC
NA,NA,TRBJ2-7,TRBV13,CASSLTSGFESYEQYF,TGTGCCAGCAGTTTAACATCGGGTTTTGAGTCCTACGAGCAGTACTTC
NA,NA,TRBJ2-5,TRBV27,CASSLVGAVETQYF,TGTGCCAGCAGTTTGGTAGGAGCGGTGGAGACCCAGTACTTC
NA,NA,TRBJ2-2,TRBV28,CASSLPGGTGELFF,TGTGCCAGCAGTTTACCCGGAGGGACCGGGGAGCTGTTTTTT
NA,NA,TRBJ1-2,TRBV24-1,CATSDLRGFFTF,TGTGCCACCAGTGATTTGCGGGGGTTCTTCACCTTC
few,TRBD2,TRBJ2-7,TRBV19,CASSWGGGLAGSYEQYF,TGTGCCAGTAGTTGGGGTGGAGGACTAGCGGGGTCCTACGAGCAGTACTTC